What follows is one T cell receptor beta chain and its context. This sample is part of a study of blood T cell repertoires in COVID-19. As originally analysed: Reference gene primers were amplified, and this amplification served to estimate nucleated cell counts. Some clones are missing from TCRdb's copy, which holds only in-frame ones; the method was immunoSEQ multiplex PCR. V and J calls and clone size are copied from that table; D and trimming were computed from the DNA. The data show roughly 150,000 clones, under 95% seen once. Germline CDR1 reads LGHNT; CDR2 reads FRNRAP. CDR3 length: 15 residues. With 4 bases removed from V and 0 bases from J, the gap between germline ends came to 12 bases.

Sequencing was done on a sample of peripheral blood. V gene TRBV12-5 combines with J gene TRBJ1-1; D is uncertain. The sequence came from a man between 18 and 29 years old with acute or convalescent COVID-19. DNA for the CDR3: TGTGCTAGTGGTTCCCTGACGGGATTGAACACTGAAGCTTTCTTT. As protein: CASGSLTGLNTEAFF. Filled out from reference TRBV12-5 and TRBJ1-1, the complete variable domain reads DARVTQTPRHKVTEMGQEVTMRCQPILGHNTVFWYRQTMMQGLELLAYFRNRAPLDDSGMPKDRFSAEMPDATLATLKIQPSEPRDSAVYFCASGSLTGLNTEAFFGQGTRLTVV.